The rows below give T cell receptor beta chains drawn from one sample of a study of CD8 T cells in Susac syndrome. TCRdb itself ran the immunoSEQ multiplex PCR reads through MiXCR, one entry per CDR3 protein. This repertoire shows under 200,000 distinct CDR3 sequences, 85% to 95% found once; its top ten account for approximately 0.094%. The sample was CD4+ T cells from PBMCs. Receptor source: a human donor in good health. CDR3s include the opening cysteine and the closing phenylalanine or tryptophan. The D gene is left open where the match is weak.

length: 16
V: TRBV12-3/TRBV12-4
D: TRBD2
J: TRBJ2-4
CDR3: CASSFWASGAKNIQYF

length: 16
V: TRBV7-2
D: TRBD2
J: TRBJ2-5
CDR3: CASSVASSGVQETQYF

length: 14
V: TRBV27
D: TRBD1
J: TRBJ2-1
CDR3: CASSFPGQGHEQFF

length: 17
V: TRBV27
D: TRBD1
J: TRBJ1-2
CDR3: CASSHHGTGGPNYGYTF

length: 15
V: TRBV24-1
D: .
J: TRBJ2-3
CDR3: CATSEAGTYTDTQYF

length: 13
V: TRBV24-1
D: TRBD1
J: TRBJ2-3
CDR3: CATETQGADTQYF

length: 13
V: TRBV12-3/TRBV12-4
D: .
J: TRBJ1-2
CDR3: CASSSLTGYGYTF

length: 16
V: TRBV12-3/TRBV12-4
D: TRBD1
J: TRBJ2-3
CDR3: CASNRVGTGSTDTQYF

length: 14
V: TRBV6-6
D: TRBD1
J: TRBJ1-5
CDR3: CASSFGQGDQPQHF

length: 12
V: TRBV5-4
D: .
J: TRBJ2-3
CDR3: CASSSYTDTQYF

length: 14
V: TRBV11-2
D: .
J: TRBJ2-2
CDR3: CASSLMRATGELFF